This entry is about one T cell receptor beta chain. The data originate from a study of blood T cell repertoires in COVID-19. Measured with immunoSEQ multiplex PCR; TCRdb has only the in-frame clones, and not every one. The sample lists approximately 100,000 clones; about 75% were seen once. Germline V gene lookup returns CDR1 SGHTA and CDR2 FQGNSA. CDR3 length equals 15 residues. Trimming removed 2 bases from V and 2 bases from J, with 10 bases in between. The receptor was isolated from an elderly man with acute or convalescent COVID-19. Input material: peripheral blood. This chain links TRBV7-2 with TRBJ2-1; D call uncertain. The CDR3, as DNA: TGTGCCAGCAGCTTACGAGCGAATACCTACAATGAGCAGTTCTTC. Translating gives CASSLRANTYNEQFF.